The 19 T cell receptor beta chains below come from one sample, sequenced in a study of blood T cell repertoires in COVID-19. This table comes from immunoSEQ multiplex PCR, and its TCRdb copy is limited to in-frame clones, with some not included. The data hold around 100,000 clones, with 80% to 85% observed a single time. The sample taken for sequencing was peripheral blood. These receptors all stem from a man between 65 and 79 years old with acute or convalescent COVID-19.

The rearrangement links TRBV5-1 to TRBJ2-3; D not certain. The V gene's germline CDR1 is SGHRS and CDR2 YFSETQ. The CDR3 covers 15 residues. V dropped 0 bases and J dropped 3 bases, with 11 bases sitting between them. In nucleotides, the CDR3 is TGCGCCAGCAGCTTGGCCGCGAAGCATACAGATACGCAGTATTTT. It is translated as CASSLAAKHTDTQYF.

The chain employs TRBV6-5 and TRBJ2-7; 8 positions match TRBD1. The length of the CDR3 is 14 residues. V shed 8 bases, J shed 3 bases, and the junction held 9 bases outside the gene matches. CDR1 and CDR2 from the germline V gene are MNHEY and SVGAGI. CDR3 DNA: TGTGCCAGCTATGCCGGGACAGGAAGCTACGAGCAGTACTTC. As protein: CASYAGTGSYEQYF.

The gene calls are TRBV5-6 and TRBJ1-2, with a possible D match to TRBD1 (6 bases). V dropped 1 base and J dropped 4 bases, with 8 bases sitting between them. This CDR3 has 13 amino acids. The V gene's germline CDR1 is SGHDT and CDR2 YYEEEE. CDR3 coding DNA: TGTGCCAGCAGCTTGACAGGGTCCTATGGCTACACCTTC. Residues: CASSLTGSYGYTF.

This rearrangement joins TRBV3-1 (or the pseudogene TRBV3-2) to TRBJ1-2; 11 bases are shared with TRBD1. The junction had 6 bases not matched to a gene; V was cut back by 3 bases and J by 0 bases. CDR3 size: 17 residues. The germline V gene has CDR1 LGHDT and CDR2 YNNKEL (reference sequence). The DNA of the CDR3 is TGTGCCAGCAGCCAGGCCGGGACAGGGGGTGCTAACTATGGCTACACCTTC. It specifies CASSQAGTGGANYGYTF.

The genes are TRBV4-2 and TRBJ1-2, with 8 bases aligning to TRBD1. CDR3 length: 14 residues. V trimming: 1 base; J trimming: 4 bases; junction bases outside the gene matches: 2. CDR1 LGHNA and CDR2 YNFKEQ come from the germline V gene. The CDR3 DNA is TGTGCCAGCAGCCAAGGACAGGGGACCTATGGCTACACCTTC. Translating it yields CASSQGQGTYGYTF.

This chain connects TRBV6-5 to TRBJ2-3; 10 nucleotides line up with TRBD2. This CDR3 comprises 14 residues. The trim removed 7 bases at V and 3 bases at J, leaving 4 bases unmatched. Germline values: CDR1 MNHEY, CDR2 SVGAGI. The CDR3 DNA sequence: TGTGCCAGCAAGCGGGAGGGCCGGACAGATACGCAGTATTTT. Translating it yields CASKREGRTDTQYF.

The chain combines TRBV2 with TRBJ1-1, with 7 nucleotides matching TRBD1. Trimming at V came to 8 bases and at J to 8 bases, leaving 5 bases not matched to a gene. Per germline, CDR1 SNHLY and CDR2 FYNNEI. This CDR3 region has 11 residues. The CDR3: CASDRVSEAFF. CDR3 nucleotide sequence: TGTGCCAGCGACAGGGTCTCCGAAGCTTTCTTT. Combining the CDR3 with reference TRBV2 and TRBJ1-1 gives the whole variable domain EPEVTQTPSHQVTQMGQEVILRCVPISNHLYFYWYRQILGQKVEFLVSFYNNEISEKSEIFDDQFSVERPDGSNFTLKIRSTKLEDSAMYFCASDRVSEAFFGQGTRLTVV.

The CDR3 DNA sequence: TGCGCCAGCAGTCAAAATCGCGCCCGGTTCTCCTACGAGCAGTACTTC. Residues: CASSQNRARFSYEQYF. The rearrangement links TRBV23-1 to TRBJ2-7; D is undetermined. TRBV23-1 is an open reading frame whose function is uncertain. The CDR3 sequence is 16 residues long. The V end was cut by 2 bases, the J end by 0 bases, with 14 bases between.

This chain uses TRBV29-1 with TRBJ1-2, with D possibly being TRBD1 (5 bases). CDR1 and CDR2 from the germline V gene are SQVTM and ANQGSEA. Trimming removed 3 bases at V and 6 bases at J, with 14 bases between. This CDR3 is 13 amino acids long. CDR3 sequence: CSVDSRRGDGYTF. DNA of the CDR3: TGCAGCGTTGACTCCCGACGGGGGGATGGCTACACCTTC.

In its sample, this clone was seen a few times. The CDR3 sequence is CASTGKANYGYTF. DNA for the CDR3: TGTGCCAGTACAGGAAAAGCTAACTATGGCTACACCTTC. The chain has TRBV10-3 and TRBJ1-2, with a possible D match to TRBD1 (5 bases). Germline V gene sequence: CDR1 ENHRY, CDR2 SYGVKD. The CDR3 has 13 residues. V was pared by 10 bases and J by 0 bases, with 12 bases between.

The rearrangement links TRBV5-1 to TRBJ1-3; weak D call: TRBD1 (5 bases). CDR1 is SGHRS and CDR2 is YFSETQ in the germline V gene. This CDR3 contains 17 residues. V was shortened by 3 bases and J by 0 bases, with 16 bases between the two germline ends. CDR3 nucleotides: TGCGCCAGCAGCTCTAGCAATCCGGGGGTCTCTGGAAACACCATATATTTT. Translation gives CASSSSNPGVSGNTIYF.

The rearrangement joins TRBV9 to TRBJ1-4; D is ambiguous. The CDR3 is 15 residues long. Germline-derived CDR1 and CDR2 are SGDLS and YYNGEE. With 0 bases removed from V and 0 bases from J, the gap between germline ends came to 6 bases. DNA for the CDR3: TGTGCCAGCAGCGTAGGCGTTTCAACTAATGAAAAACTGTTTTTT. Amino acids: CASSVGVSTNEKLFF.

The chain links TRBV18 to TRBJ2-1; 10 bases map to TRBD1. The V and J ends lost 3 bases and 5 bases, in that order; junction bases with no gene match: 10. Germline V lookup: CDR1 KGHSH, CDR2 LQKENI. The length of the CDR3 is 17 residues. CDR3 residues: CASSPLRPGQGNNEQFF. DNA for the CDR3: TGTGCCAGCTCACCTCTACGACCGGGACAGGGGAACAATGAGCAGTTCTTC.

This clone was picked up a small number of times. The CDR3 loop is CASSLVSDGYTF. DNA of the CDR3: TGTGCCAGCAGTTTGGTGTCGGATGGCTACACCTTC. The V gene is TRBV28, the J gene TRBJ1-2, with D hard to call. Germline V gives CDR1 MDHEN, CDR2 SYDVKM. Trimming took 3 bases from V and 6 from J, leaving 8 bases between them. The CDR3 has 12 amino acids.

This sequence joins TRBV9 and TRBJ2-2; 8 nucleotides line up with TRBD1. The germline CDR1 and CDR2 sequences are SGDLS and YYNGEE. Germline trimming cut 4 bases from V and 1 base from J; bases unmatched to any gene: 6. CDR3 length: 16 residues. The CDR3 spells CASSRPGTGNTGELFF. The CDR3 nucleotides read TGTGCCAGCAGCCGTCCCGGGACAGGGAACACCGGGGAGCTGTTTTTT.

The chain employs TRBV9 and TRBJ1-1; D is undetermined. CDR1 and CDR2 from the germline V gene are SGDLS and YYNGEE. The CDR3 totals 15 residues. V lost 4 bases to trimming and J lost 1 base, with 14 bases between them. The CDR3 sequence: CASSLDGGKNTEAFF. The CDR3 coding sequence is TGTGCCAGCAGCCTAGACGGCGGGAAGAACACTGAAGCTTTCTTT.

DNA of the CDR3: TGTGCCACCAGCAGAGCCAGGAACGAGCAGTACTTC. Residues: CATSRARNEQYF. The chain combines TRBV15 with TRBJ2-7; D gene ambiguous. CDR1 is LNHNV and CDR2 is YYDKDF in the germline V gene (reference sequence). Trimming cost V 1 base and J 5 bases, with 6 bases left between them. CDR3 size: 12 residues.

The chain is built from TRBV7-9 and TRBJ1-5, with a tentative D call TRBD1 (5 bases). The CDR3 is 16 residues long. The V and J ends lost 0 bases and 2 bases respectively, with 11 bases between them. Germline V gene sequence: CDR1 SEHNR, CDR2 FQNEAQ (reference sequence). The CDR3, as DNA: TGTGCCAGCAGCTTAGCAGGGCGGGGCGGCAATCAGCCCCAGCATTTT. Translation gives CASSLAGRGGNQPQHF. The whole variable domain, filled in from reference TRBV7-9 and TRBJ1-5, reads DTGVSQNPRHKITKRGQNVTFRCDPISEHNRLYWYRQTLGQGPEFLTYFQNEAQLEKSRLLSDRFSAERPKGSFSTLEIQRTEQGDSAMYLCASSLAGRGGNQPQHFGDGTRLSIL.

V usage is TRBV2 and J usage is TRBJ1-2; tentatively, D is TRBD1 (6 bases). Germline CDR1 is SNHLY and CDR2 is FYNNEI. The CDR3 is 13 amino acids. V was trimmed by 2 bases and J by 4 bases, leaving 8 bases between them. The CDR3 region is CASSEQGTYGYTF. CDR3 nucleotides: TGTGCCAGCAGTGAACAGGGGACCTATGGCTACACCTTC.